This T cell receptor beta chain was identified during a study of blood T cells in healthy people across ages. Notes on the study in general: Per million T cells, the diversity of TCR beta decreased roughly linearly as age advanced. Those diversity estimates obtained from one million T cells were thought to be underestimates.

Primed by a sample-barcoded 5' primer and a J-beta primer mix, a second PCR proceeded for roughly 6 to 12 cycles. A single record per CDR3 protein comes from TCRdb applying MiXCR to the 5' RACE reads. This table has 650,000 to 700,000 distinct CDR3 sequences, 32% appearing once. V was cut by 0 bases and J by 6 bases, with 4 bases left in between. The CDR3 covers 11 residues. Germline V gene lookup returns CDR1 SGHRS and CDR2 YFSETQ. In this sample, this clonotype turned up many times. No antigen is known for it. Collection of 8.5 to 10 milliliters of peripheral blood was performed for each donor. The sequenced material came from blood. The genes are TRBV5-1 and TRBJ2-7; no reliable D call. The source of this sequence is a woman of 80 years or more in good health. The CDR3 DNA reads as TGCGCCAGCAGCTTGGACCGCGAGCAGTACTTC. Translating gives CASSLDREQYF.